Given below is one TCR beta chain in context. Its antigen is unknown. Base qualities are missing; no much larger clone stands one base away. The sample originates from a study of OX40 agonist ivuxolimab in advanced cancers. Broadly, across the study: Ivuxolimab, which targeted the costimulatory receptor OX40 (CD134), was an agonistic, fully human IgG2 monoclonal antibody. Intravenous ivuxolimab was administered to patients every 2 weeks at six dose levels: 0.01, 0.1, 0.3, 1.5, 3 and 10 mg/kg. Among the 50 to 55 dose-escalation patients, some 20 had hepatocellular carcinoma, roughly 15 melanoma, 9 renal cell carcinoma and 9 head and neck cancer. In the dose-escalation cohort, roughly 80% of patients were male, and the mean age was approximately 55 years, with a range of roughly 23 to 85. Prior anti-PD-1, anti-PD-L1 or anti-CTLA-4 therapy was permitted, and checkpoint inhibitors had been received by about 44% of dose-escalation patients. Partial responses occurred in three dose-escalation patients, of whom one had hepatocellular carcinoma and two had cutaneous melanoma. The purpose of peripheral TCRbeta sequencing was to test whether ivuxolimab changed TCR sequence diversity and led to clonal T-cell expansion. The monotherapy dose-escalation portion (N = 52 patients) of the phase I ivuxolimab trial is reported in the paper. Here is what the overall study found, with its caveats: On average, CD8+ T cells showed more expanded clones than CD4+ T cells after ivuxolimab. Low levels of normalized T-cell clonal expansion were also seen in some patients who did not respond. Antigen specificity was not determined for the clonally expanded peripheral T cells. At doses of 0.1 to 3.0 mg/kg, clonal expansion of both CD4+ and CD8+ T cells in blood was seen between baseline and week 6. Partial responders in the 0.1-3.0 mg/kg groups had among the lowest normalized peripheral clonal expansion, especially among CD8+ T cells.

Genomic DNA was extracted from sorted cells for sequencing of the TCRbeta CDR3 region. The immunoSEQ Assay was used to sequence the TCRbeta CDR3 regions. Entries here come from immuneACCESS through TCRdb and include only in-frame sequences with V and J called. Some clones fail to appear in such tables; in the studies checked, an unresolved V gene covers under half of the shortfall, and the cause of the remainder is unknown. In all, the sample holds about 72,000 clones, and around 91% of those were seen once. The ten most abundant clones make up roughly 1% of the sample. The trial excluded patients who had a history of autoimmune disease or were on systemic immunosuppression. Peripheral blood for TCR sequencing was collected from all dose cohorts at baseline, on cycle 4 day 1, and on cycle 7 day 1. The samples were drawn from a first-in-human, open-label, multicenter phase I dose-escalation trial of ivuxolimab. Adults with locally advanced or metastatic melanoma, renal cell, hepatocellular, or head and neck squamous cell carcinoma were enrolled in the trial. Before TCR sequencing, CD4+ and CD8+ T cells were separately sorted from peripheral blood.

The sample in question was CD4+ or CD8+ T cells sorted from blood, obtained in a trial of the OX40 agonist ivuxolimab. The sequence came from an adult with an advanced solid tumor such as melanoma, head and neck, liver or kidney cancer.

In nucleotide form, the sequence is TGTGCCAGCAGTGAAAGGTTCGCCGGGGAGCTGTTTTTT. Translated, it reads CASSERFAGELFF. In this chain, TRBV2 is recombined with TRBJ2-2; too little of a D gene remains to name it. V sheds 2 bases and J sheds 6 bases, leaving 7 bases between their ends. The CDR3 runs 13 residues from the cysteine to the phenylalanine. The DNA shown is the 39-base CDR3, in frame from base 1. The CDR1 and CDR2 encoded by the germline V gene are SNHLY and FYNNEI.